The rows below give T cell receptor beta chains drawn from one sample of a study of Graves' ophthalmopathy and Graves' hyperthyroidism. Using its own MiXCR run on the multiplex PCR reads, TCRdb lists one record per CDR3 protein. The table shows more than 550,000 distinct CDR3 sequences, with 35% to 45% occurring only once. Sequenced input: peripheral blood. The receptors derive from an adult man with Graves' ophthalmopathy. Each CDR3 is given with its conserved first and last residue. The D gene is left open where the match is weak. Only some rows state a clone size, as once, few, many or a class for expanded clones.

abundance | d_gene | len | j_gene | v_gene | CDR3nt | CDR3aa
NA | NA | 12 | TRBJ1-1 | TRBV2 | TGTGCCAGCAGTGTAGACAGGCTTGAAGCTTTCTTT | CASSVDRLEAFF
NA | NA | 14 | TRBJ2-5 | TRBV29-1 | TGCAGCGTCGCCCGACAGGAAAACACCGGGGAGCAGTACTTC | CSVARQENTGEQYF
NA | NA | 14 | TRBJ2-2 | TRBV7-4 | TGTGCCAGCAGCTTAGCAGGGATTAGCGGGGAGCTGTTTTTT | CASSLAGISGELFF
NA | NA | 13 | TRBJ1-6 | TRBV30 | TGTGCCTCCAGGGATAGCAGTAATTCACCCCTCCACTTT | CASRDSSNSPLHF
NA | NA | 14 | TRBJ2-2 | TRBV7-3 | TGTGCCAGCAGCCAACAGTGGGGGACCGGGGAGCTGTTTTTT | CASSQQWGTGELFF
once | NA | 16 | TRBJ2-7 | TRBV2 | TGTGCCAGCAGTCCCCGACCTCCGGGACTCCACTACGAGCAGTACTTC | CASSPRPPGLHYEQYF
NA | NA | 15 | TRBJ2-5 | TRBV7-2 | TGTGCCAGCAGCCCTACCGGGACGGTACAAGAGACCCAGTACTTC | CASSPTGTVQETQYF
NA | NA | 13 | TRBJ1-6 | TRBV29-1 | TGCAGCTTGAGGGACGGAGATAATTCACCCCTCCACTTT | CSLRDGDNSPLHF
NA | NA | 14 | TRBJ1-1 | TRBV19 | TGTGCCTGGAGAGAAGGGGTCGGGAGCACTGAAGCTTTCTTT | CAWREGVGSTEAFF
many | TRBD1 | 17 | TRBJ1-5 | TRBV19 | TGTGCCAGTAGTAAACACACCGGGACAGGGATGGGTCAGCCCCAGCATTTT | CASSKHTGTGMGQPQHF
NA | NA | 16 | TRBJ1-5 | TRBV12-5 | TGTGCTAGTGGTTTGGCGCGAATGACAGCTGATCAGCCCCAGCATTTT | CASGLARMTADQPQHF
many | TRBD1 | 15 | TRBJ1-1 | TRBV5-1 | TGCGCCAGCAGCTTACAGGGGGCGAGGGACACTGAAGCTTTCTTT | CASSLQGARDTEAFF
many | NA | 15 | TRBJ1-1 | TRBV6-6 | TGTGCCAGCAGTTATCGCCGTCTGGCGAACACTGAAGCTTTCTTT | CASSYRRLANTEAFF
NA | NA | 13 | TRBJ2-7 | TRBV13 | TGTGCCAGCAGCGGCCGGGACCTAGGCGAGCAGTACTTC | CASSGRDLGEQYF
NA | TRBD1 | 13 | TRBJ1-2 | TRBV10-3 | TGTGCCATCAGCTCGGGACAGGGGCTCAGGAACACCTTC | CAISSGQGLRNTF
NA | NA | 12 | TRBJ1-1 | TRBV27 | TGTGCCAGCGTGCTAGGGGACACTGAAGCTTTCTTT | CASVLGDTEAFF
NA | TRBD1 | 13 | TRBJ1-6 | TRBV10-3 | TGTGCCGCGAGTGGACAGGGGGGCTCACCCCTCCACTTT | CAASGQGGSPLHF
NA | TRBD1 | 14 | TRBJ2-5 | TRBV29-1 | TGCAGCGTAGCCTCGACAGGGAGTTGGGAGACCCAGTACTTC | CSVASTGSWETQYF
once | TRBD1 | 14 | TRBJ1-4 | TRBV7-2 | TGTGCCTGGAGTTCGGGACAGGAAGCTGAAAAACTGTTTTTT | CAWSSGQEAEKLFF
NA | NA | 13 | TRBJ2-5 | TRBV5-6 | TGTGCCAGCAGCTGGCGGGGTGACGAGACCCAGTACTTC | CASSWRGDETQYF
NA | TRBD1 | 13 | TRBJ1-1 | TRBV29-1 | TGCAGCGTGGACCGACAGGGGACCACTGAAGCTTTCTTT | CSVDRQGTTEAFF
few | TRBD1 | 13 | TRBJ1-1 | TRBV24-1 | TGTGCCACCTGGGACAGCTTGAACACTGAAGCTTTCTTT | CATWDSLNTEAFF
NA | TRBD1 | 13 | TRBJ2-7 | TRBV7-2 | TGTGCCAGCAGCCTCGGGACAGTCTACGAGCAGTGCTTC | CASSLGTVYEQCF
NA | NA | 12 | TRBJ1-1 | TRBV24-1 | TGTGCCACCGCGGGACTCGACACTGAAGCTTTCTTT | CATAGLDTEAFF
NA | NA | 13 | TRBJ2-7 | TRBV20-1 | TGCAGTGCTAGAGATTCATCCACCTACGAGCAGTACTTC | CSARDSSTYEQYF
many | NA | 13 | TRBJ2-6 | TRBV7-2 | TGTGCCAGCAGCTTAGGTGGGGCCAACGTCCTGACTTTC | CASSLGGANVLTF
NA | NA | 12 | TRBJ2-6 | TRBV2 | TGTGCCAGCAGTCCGGACGGCAACGTCCTGACTTTC | CASSPDGNVLTF
many | NA | 17 | TRBJ1-4 | TRBV5-1 | TGCGCCAGCAGTGGGACACCTTCAATCGCAACTAATGAAAAACTGTTTTTT | CASSGTPSIATNEKLFF
many | NA | 13 | TRBJ2-5 | TRBV29-1 | TGCAGCGTTGAAGATGCAGGGGAGGGGACCCAGTACTTC | CSVEDAGEGTQYF
few | NA | 16 | TRBJ1-4 | TRBV14 | TGTGCCAGCAGCCCGGACAGCACCAAACCAAATGAAAAACTGTTTTTT | CASSPDSTKPNEKLFF
few | NA | 14 | TRBJ2-7 | TRBV6-2/TRBV6-3 | TGTGCCAGCAGTTACACGACAGCAACCTACGAGCAGTACTTC | CASSYTTATYEQYF
NA | NA | 12 | TRBJ2-7 | TRBV7-9 | TGTGCCAGCAGCATGGAGAGCGGGGAGCAGTACTTC | CASSMESGEQYF
NA | TRBD2 | 16 | TRBJ2-7 | TRBV6-6 | TGTGCCAGCAGCCAGGCCGGGACTAGCCTCTCCTACGAGCAGTACTTC | CASSQAGTSLSYEQYF
many | NA | 14 | TRBJ1-6 | TRBV7-9 | TGTGCCAGCAGCTTATTCGGGTTGTATTCACCCCTCCACTTT | CASSLFGLYSPLHF
many | NA | 14 | TRBJ2-5 | TRBV20-1 | TGCAGTGCTAGTTGGGCCGGCGAGGGGGAGACCCAGTACTTC | CSASWAGEGETQYF
NA | TRBD2 | 16 | TRBJ2-5 | TRBV9 | TGTGCCAGCAGCTCAATCCTAGCGGGGGGGGGAGAGACCCAGTACTTC | CASSSILAGGGETQYF
many | TRBD1 | 16 | TRBJ2-2 | TRBV29-1 | TGCAGCGTCGATACCGGGACAGGGATAAACACCGGGGAGCTGTTTTTT | CSVDTGTGINTGELFF
once | NA | 15 | TRBJ1-6 | TRBV10-3 | TGTGCCATCAGTGAGTGGGACACCTATAATTCACCCCTCCACTTT | CAISEWDTYNSPLHF
many | NA | 14 | TRBJ1-6 | TRBV6-5 | TGTGCCAGCAACAACTACGGGTCTACTTCACCCCTCCACTTT | CASNNYGSTSPLHF
NA | NA | 16 | TRBJ2-3 | TRBV7-9 | TGTGCCACCAGTGACTCGGACCTCCTCCTCGCAGATACGCAGTATTTT | CATSDSDLLLADTQYF
many | NA | 14 | TRBJ1-5 | TRBV19 | TGTGCCAGTAGGGGGGAGACAAGCAATCAGCCCCAGCATTTT | CASRGETSNQPQHF
once | TRBD1 | 13 | TRBJ2-5 | TRBV29-1 | TGCAGCGTTAAGTCAGGGACAGGGGAGACCCAGTACTTC | CSVKSGTGETQYF
many | NA | 14 | TRBJ1-5 | TRBV4-1 | TGCGCCAGCAGCCAAGGTTTTTTGAATCAGCCCCAGCATTTT | CASSQGFLNQPQHF
NA | NA | 11 | TRBJ2-2 | TRBV2 | TGTGCCAGCAAACCTCCCGGGGAGCTGTTTTTT | CASKPPGELFF
once | NA | 18 | TRBJ1-5 | TRBV9 | TGTACCAGCAGCCAAGAACTCCCGGCCGAAGGGGGGGATCAGCCCCAGCATTTT | CTSSQELPAEGGDQPQHF
NA | TRBD2 | 17 | TRBJ2-5 | TRBV7-2 | TGTGCCAGCAGCCCGGGGACTAGCGGGAACGTCTGGGAGACCCAGTACTTC | CASSPGTSGNVWETQYF
NA | TRBD1 | 14 | TRBJ1-4 | TRBV7-9 | TGTGCCAGCAGTTGGGGACAGGGGATGGAAAAACTGTTTTTT | CASSWGQGMEKLFF